This T cell receptor beta chain was recovered during a study of ipilimumab plus nivolumab after autologous stem cell transplantation (dated by TCRdb to the early 2020s). About the full investigation: The median number of doses received by trial patients was roughly 5 for ipilimumab and 8 or 9 for nivolumab. The DLBCL cohort included primary refractory and relapsed disease, with 18-month progression-free survival of around 86% and 29% respectively. Patients undergoing autologous transplant for high-risk diffuse large B cell lymphoma, mature T cell lymphoma, or multiple myeloma were enrolled in the trial. Some 35 patients made up the trial's intent-to-treat population.

Checkpoint therapy began 14 to 28 days after autologous transplant, with ipilimumab given at 1 mg/kg intravenously on day 1 of selected weeks. Nivolumab was given at 3 mg/kg intravenously on day 1 of weeks 1, 4, 7, 10, and every two weeks through week 26. Combined checkpoint inhibition with ipilimumab and nivolumab as consolidation after autologous stem cell transplantation was tested in a Phase Ib clinical trial. On this clone itself: Which antigen it targets is not known. Base qualities are not provided; no much larger clone lies one nucleotide away.

The germline V gene (reference sequence) gives CDR1 as LNHDA and CDR2 as SQIVND. Unmatched junction bases come to 3, with V trimmed by 1 base and J by 1 base. The cysteine opens and the phenylalanine closes a CDR3 of 15 amino acids. This entry keeps only the CDR3 DNA: 45 bases, framed from base 1. The library was generated by the immunoSEQ multiplex PCR assay. Held by TCRdb, this immuneACCESS table contains in-frame sequences only and omits some clones. Under half of the omission traces to an unresolved V gene where checked; the cause of the rest is unknown. The sample includes fewer than 30,000 clones, with around 83% observed a single time. Of the sample, approximately 5.2% is held by the ten largest clones. Beyond this particular receptor, the publication reports: The authors stated that profiles of the T cell receptor repertoire, regulatory T cell phenotype and gut microbiota provided a biologic rationale for studying this approach further. Combined checkpoint inhibition appeared tolerable as post-transplant consolidation, according to the authors' conclusion.

The V and J segments used are TRBV19 and TRBJ2-5, and TRBD2 aligns with 7 junction nucleotides. The receptor was isolated from a male donor with diffuse large B-cell lymphoma. The source was PBMCs, collected in a trial of ipilimumab plus nivolumab as post-transplant consolidation. The DNA reads TGTGCCAGTAGTATAGGCGGGGGACTCCAAGAGACCCAGTACTTC. Its translation reads: CASSIGGGLQETQYF.